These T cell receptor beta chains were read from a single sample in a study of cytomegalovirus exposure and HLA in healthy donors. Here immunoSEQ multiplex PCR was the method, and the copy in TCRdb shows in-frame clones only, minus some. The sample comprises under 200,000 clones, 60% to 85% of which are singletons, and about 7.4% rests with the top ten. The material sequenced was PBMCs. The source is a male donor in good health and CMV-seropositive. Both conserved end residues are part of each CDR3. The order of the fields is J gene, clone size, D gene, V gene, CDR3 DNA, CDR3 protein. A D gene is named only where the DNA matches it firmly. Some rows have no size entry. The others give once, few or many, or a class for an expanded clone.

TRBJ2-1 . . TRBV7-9 TGTGCCAGCAGCCCCTGGCCCCAGAACAATGAGCAGTTCTTC CASSPWPQNNEQFF
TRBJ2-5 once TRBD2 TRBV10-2 TGCGCGATTGGCACTAGCGGGCGCCTTGGGGAGACCCAGTACTTC CAIGTSGRLGETQYF
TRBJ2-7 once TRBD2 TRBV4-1 TGCGCCAGCAGCCCGGGGGGGGGCTCCTACGAGCAGTACTTC CASSPGGGSYEQYF
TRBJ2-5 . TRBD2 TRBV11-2 TGTGCCAGCAGCAGTGGGGGGGGCCAAGAGACCCAGTACTTC CASSSGGGQETQYF
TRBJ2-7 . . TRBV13 TGTGCCAGCAGCTCGCCGGACAGTTCCTACGAGCAGTACTTC CASSSPDSSYEQYF
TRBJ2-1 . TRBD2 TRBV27 TGTGCCAGCAGTTTATTGGGACTAGCGGGGGTGAACTCCTACAATGAGCAGTTCTTC CASSLLGLAGVNSYNEQFF
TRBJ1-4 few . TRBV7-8 TGTGCCAGCAGCCCCTTGGACAGCGTGGGTGAAAAACTGTTTTTT CASSPLDSVGEKLFF
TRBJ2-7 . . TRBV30 TGTGCCTGGAGTGTACTCGGTGGTGAGCAGTACTTC CAWSVLGGEQYF
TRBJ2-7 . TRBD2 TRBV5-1 TGCGCCAGCAGCGAGAAGCGGGGGGGCAACGAGCAGTACTTC CASSEKRGGNEQYF
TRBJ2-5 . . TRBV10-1 TGCGCCAGCAGTGGTAGCAGTGGAGAGACCCAGTACTTC CASSGSSGETQYF
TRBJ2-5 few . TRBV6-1 TGTGCCAGCAGGATGCAGGGTGTGAAGACCCAGTACTTC CASRMQGVKTQYF
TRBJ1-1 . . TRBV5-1 TGCGCCAGCAGCTTGGAGCTGAACACTGAAGCTTTCTTT CASSLELNTEAFF
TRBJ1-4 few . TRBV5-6 TGTGCCAGCAGCTTGGGGCCGTTGGCAACTAATGAAAAACTGTTTTTT CASSLGPLATNEKLFF
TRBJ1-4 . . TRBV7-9 TGTGCCAGCAGCGAACTTAGGGGTAATGAAAAACTGTTTTTT CASSELRGNEKLFF
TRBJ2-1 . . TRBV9 TGTGCCAGCAGCGTAGATAGCGTGAATGAGCAGTTCTTC CASSVDSVNEQFF
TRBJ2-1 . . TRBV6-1 TGTGCCAGCAGGGCGAATACAGACCGTTACAATGAGCAGTTCTTC CASRANTDRYNEQFF
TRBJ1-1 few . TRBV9 TGTGCCAGCAGCCTTGAGGAGGGAACTGAAGCTTTCTTT CASSLEEGTEAFF
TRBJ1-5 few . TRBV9 TGTGCCAGCAGCGGGGGGGATAGTCAGCCCCAGCATTTT CASSGGDSQPQHF
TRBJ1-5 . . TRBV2 TGTGCCAGCAGTGATCGGTGGGGGGGGACTCAGCCCCAGCATTTT CASSDRWGGTQPQHF
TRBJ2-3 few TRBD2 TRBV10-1 TGCGCCAGCAGTGAGTCGGGCGGGGGAGATACGCAGTATTTT CASSESGGGDTQYF
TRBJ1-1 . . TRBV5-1 TGCGCCAGCAGCTTGGTTCCAGGAACGCAGGGGAACACTGAAGCTTTCTTT CASSLVPGTQGNTEAFF
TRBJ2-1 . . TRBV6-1 TGTGCCAGCAGTGAAGAAGCGGGCTCCTACAATGAGCAGTTCTTC CASSEEAGSYNEQFF
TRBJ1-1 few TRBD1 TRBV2 TGTGCCAGCGGCTCAGGGGGCGCGGCCACTGAAGCTTTCTTT CASGSGGAATEAFF
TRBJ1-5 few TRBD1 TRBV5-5 TGTGCCAGCAGCTCCGGGACAGGGGGCAATCAGCCCCAGCATTTT CASSSGTGGNQPQHF
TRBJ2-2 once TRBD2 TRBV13 TGTGCCAGCAGCCCTCGAGCGGGGCCCGGGGAGCTGTTTTTT CASSPRAGPGELFF
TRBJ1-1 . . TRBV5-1 TGCGCCAGCAGCTCCATGAACACTGAAGCTTTCTTT CASSSMNTEAFF
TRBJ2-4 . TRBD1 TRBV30 TGTGCCTGGAGTCTACCCACAAACGCCAGGGGGCGTGAAAACATTCAGTACTTC CAWSLPTNARGRENIQYF
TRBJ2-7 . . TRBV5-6 TGTGCCAGCAGCATACTAGACCGAGAGCAGTACTTC CASSILDREQYF
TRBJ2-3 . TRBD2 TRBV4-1 TGCGCCAGCAGCCAAGGTCCGCTAGCGGGGGTTACAGATACGCAGTATTTT CASSQGPLAGVTDTQYF
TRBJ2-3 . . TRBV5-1 TGCGCCAGCAGCTTGGCTGGAGTACGCACAGATACGCAGTATTTT CASSLAGVRTDTQYF
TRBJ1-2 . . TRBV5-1 TGCGCCAGCAGCCCGCTTGGGACATTGAGTGGCTACACCTTC CASSPLGTLSGYTF
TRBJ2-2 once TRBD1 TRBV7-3 TGTGCCAGCAGCTTAACGGGCAGGGGGAGCACCGGGGAGCTGTTTTTT CASSLTGRGSTGELFF
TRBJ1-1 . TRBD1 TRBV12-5 TGTGCTAGTCTTTTACCTACAGGGGCTGAAGCTTTCTTT CASLLPTGAEAFF
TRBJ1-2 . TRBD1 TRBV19 TGTGCCAGTAGTACTTCGACAGGGAGCTACTATGGCTACACCTTC CASSTSTGSYYGYTF
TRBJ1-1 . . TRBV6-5 TGTGCCAGCAGTGAAGCGGGGCTGACTGAAGCTTTCTTT CASSEAGLTEAFF
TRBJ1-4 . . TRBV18 TGTGCCAGCTCCGGCAGGGCTGGGGAAAAACTGTTTTTT CASSGRAGEKLFF
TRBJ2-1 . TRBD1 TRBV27 TGTGCCAGCAGTTCACCCTCGGACAGGGCCTACAATGAGCAGTTCTTC CASSSPSDRAYNEQFF
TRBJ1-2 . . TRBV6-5 TGTGCCAGCAGCGCCGGGCCGGGGTGGGGCTACACCTTC CASSAGPGWGYTF
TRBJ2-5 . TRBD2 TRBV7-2 TGTGCCAGCACCCCCCTCAGCGGGGGGGCCCAAGAGACCCAGTACTTC CASTPLSGGAQETQYF
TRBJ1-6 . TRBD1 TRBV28 TGTGCCAGCAGGAGACAGGGAGAGGATTCACCCCTCCACTTT CASRRQGEDSPLHF
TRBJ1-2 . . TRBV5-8 TGTGCCAGCAGCCTCACCTCAGGACATTACTATGGCTACACCTTC CASSLTSGHYYGYTF
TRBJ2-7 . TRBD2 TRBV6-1 TGTGCCAGCAGTGAAGAGCGGGGGGTTCTCTACGAGCAGTACTTC CASSEERGVLYEQYF
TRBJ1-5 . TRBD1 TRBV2 TGTGCCAGCAGTGAACCCTGGGACAGGGTCGGTCAGCCCCAGCATTTT CASSEPWDRVGQPQHF
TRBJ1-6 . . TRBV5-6 TGTGCCAGCAGCGATCAGGAGGGGCTAGGTTATTCACCCCTCCACTTT CASSDQEGLGYSPLHF
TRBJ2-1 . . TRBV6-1 TGTGCCAGCAGCGGAGGGTCTTCCTACAATGAGCAGTTCTTC CASSGGSSYNEQFF
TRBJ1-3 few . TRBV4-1 TGCGCCAGCAGCCAAGACCGCGATCTGTACGGAAACACCATATATTTT CASSQDRDLYGNTIYF
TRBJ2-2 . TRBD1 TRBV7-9 TGTGCCAGCAGCCCCCAGGGGACAGGGAACACCGGGGAGCTGTTTTTT CASSPQGTGNTGELFF
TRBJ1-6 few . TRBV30 TGTGCCGGTTTTTGGGCAGGGCGGAGTTCACCCCTCCACTTT CAGFWAGRSSPLHF
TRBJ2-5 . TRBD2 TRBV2 TGTGCCCTACACCCTGGGGGGGGAGAGACCCAGTACTTC CALHPGGGETQYF
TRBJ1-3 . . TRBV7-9 TGTGCCAGCAGAGCGGGAAGAAACACCATATATTTT CASRAGRNTIYF
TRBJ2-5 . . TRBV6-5 TGTGCCAGCAGTGCGACCGCCCGGGGAGAGACCCAGTACTTC CASSATARGETQYF